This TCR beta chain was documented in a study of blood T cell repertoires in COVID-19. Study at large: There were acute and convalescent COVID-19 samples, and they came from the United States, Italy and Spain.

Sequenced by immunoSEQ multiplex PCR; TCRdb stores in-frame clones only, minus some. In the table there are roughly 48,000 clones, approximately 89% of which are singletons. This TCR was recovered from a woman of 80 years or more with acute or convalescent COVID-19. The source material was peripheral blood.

The CDR3 bases are TGTGCCAGCAGCGTAGAGTCAACAGGGTTTCAGCCCCAGCATTTT. Translating gives CASSVESTGFQPQHF. The chain links TRBV5-5 to TRBJ1-5; the D gene is possibly TRBD1 (6 bases). The CDR3 loop spans 15 amino acids. Per the germline V gene, CDR1 is SGHKS and CDR2 is YYEKEE (reference sequence). Between the trimmed V and J ends, which lost 4 bases and 6 bases, there was a span of 17 bases.